The 12 T cell receptor beta chains reported below all come from one sample, sequenced in a study of cytomegalovirus exposure and HLA in healthy donors. PCR amplification relied on 60 Vbeta primers (plus 13 Jbeta primers). Only in-frame clones appear in the TCRdb table, and some are missing; sequencing was by immunoSEQ multiplex PCR. The repertoire includes some 77,000 clones, more than 75% of them detected once, and roughly 25% sits in the top ten. Sample: PBMCs. The receptors originated from a woman aged 45 to 65 in good health and CMV-seropositive.

This clone was observed once. The chain employs TRBV6-6 and TRBJ1-3; 8 bases line up with TRBD1. CDR1 and CDR2 from the germline V gene are MNHNY and SVGAGI (reference sequence). The CDR3 totals 15 residues. J gave up 3 bases and V 2 bases, and 3 bases lay outside the gene matches. CDR3: CASSYPGGFGNTIYF. CDR3 bases: TGTGCCAGCAGTTACCCAGGGGGCTTTGGAAACACCATATATTTT.

The chain recombines TRBV7-9 with TRBJ1-2; 8 positions match TRBD1. The CDR3 length is 12 residues. CDR1 and CDR2 from the germline V gene are SEHNR and FQNEAQ (reference sequence). V was pared by 6 bases and J by 11 bases, with 8 bases of the junction left unmatched. In DNA form, the CDR3 reads TGTGCCAGCAGGCAACAGGGGGGGAAGTACACCTTC. Its translation is CASRQQGGKYTF.

The J gene is TRBJ1-3, the V gene TRBV6-1, with D perhaps matching TRBD1 (6 bases). Trimming cost V 3 bases and J 0 bases, with 12 bases left between them. The CDR3 extends over 16 amino acids. In germline, CDR1 is MNHNS, CDR2 SASEGT. The CDR3 is CASSEQGLPSGNTIYF. The CDR3 DNA is TGTGCCAGCAGTGAGCAGGGGCTCCCCTCTGGAAACACCATATATTTT.

The chain is built from TRBV7-3 and TRBJ1-1, with D hard to call. The CDR3 loop spans 13 amino acids. The V gene's germline CDR1 is SGHTA and CDR2 FQGTGA. Trimming cost V 5 bases and J 0 bases, with 7 bases left between them. The CDR3 spells CASSPTVNTEAFF. CDR3 bases: TGTGCCAGCAGCCCTACAGTGAACACTGAAGCTTTCTTT.

The J gene is TRBJ1-3, the V gene TRBV7-9; maybe TRBD1 (6 bases). Germline CDR1 SEHNR, CDR2 FQNEAQ (reference sequence). CDR3 length equals 16 residues. Trimming cost V 0 bases and J 5 bases, with 14 bases left between them. The chain's CDR3 is CASSLAGADKRNTIYF. The CDR3 coding sequence is TGTGCCAGCAGCTTAGCGGGGGCAGACAAAAGAAACACCATATATTTT.

This sequence joins TRBV29-1 and TRBJ2-1; TRBD1 aligns across 9 bases. This CDR3 contains 13 residues. The germline V gene has CDR1 SQVTM and CDR2 ANQGSEA. The junction had 8 bases not matched to a gene; V was cut back by 6 bases and J by 8 bases. In DNA, the CDR3 is TGCAGCGTCGGACAGGGGCCCTTCGATGAGCAGTTCTTC. It codes for CSVGQGPFDEQFF.

Note on this clone: Other nucleotide sequences from this sample produce the same CDR3. The chain joins TRBV2 to TRBJ1-2; 7 bases align to TRBD1. The CDR3 loop spans 12 amino acids. The germline V gene encodes CDR1 SNHLY and CDR2 FYNNEI. V lost 4 bases to trimming and J lost 4 bases; unmatched junction nucleotides: 0. The CDR3 is CASSGQGYGYTF. CDR3 DNA sequence: TGTGCCAGCAGTGGACAGGGCTATGGCTACACCTTC.

The chain recombines TRBV6-5 with TRBJ1-1, with D tentatively TRBD1 (6 bases). Trimming took off 0 bases at V and 7 bases at J, with 15 bases between the two ends. This CDR3 is 15 amino acids long. Per germline, CDR1 MNHEY and CDR2 SVGAGI. The CDR3 nucleotides read TGTGCCAGCAGTTACTCTCTCGGGGGGCGAGGTGAAGCTTTCTTT. Translating gives CASSYSLGGRGEAFF.

CDR3 DNA: TGTGCCAGCCGCACTTACTCTGGAAACACCATATATTTT. The encoded protein is CASRTYSGNTIYF. The V gene is TRBV27, the J gene TRBJ1-3, with D hard to call. The CDR3 spans 13 residues. The V end lost 8 bases, the J end lost 0 bases, and 8 bases lay between the germline ends. CDR1 and CDR2 (germline): MNHEY, SMNVEV (reference sequence).

The table lists this clone with a few counts. The chain combines TRBV10-3 with TRBJ2-7, with 12 nucleotides matching TRBD2. The CDR3 is made up of 13 amino acids. V lost 10 bases to trimming and J lost 2 bases; unmatched junction nucleotides: 3. Per germline, CDR1 ENHRY and CDR2 SYGVKD. The DNA for the CDR3 is TGTGCCAGCAGACTAGCGGGGGCCTACGAGCAGTACTTC. Its translation: CASRLAGAYEQYF.

This chain joins TRBV7-9 and TRBJ1-3; D uncertain. This CDR3 contains 15 residues. Trimming removed 7 bases at V and 4 bases at J, with 17 bases between. Per germline, CDR1 SEHNR and CDR2 FQNEAQ (reference sequence). The chain's CDR3 is CASNGYHKEGNTIYF. The DNA of the CDR3 is TGTGCCAGCAACGGGTACCACAAGGAAGGAAACACCATATATTTT.

The chain links TRBV21-1 to TRBJ1-5; the table names TRBD1, a call not compared with the DNA. TRBV21-1 is classified as a pseudogene. This CDR3 has 15 amino acids. The CDR3 DNA reads as TGTGCCAGCAGCAATACGGCAGGTAAAAATCAGCCCCAGCATTTT. Protein sequence: CASSNTAGKNQPQHF.